This TCR beta chain derives from a study of shared clonotypes between healthy human individuals. Whole-study context: The study drew on a couple of women and a few men aged 18 to 49 as donors.

V lost 2 bases to trimming and J lost 7 bases, with 7 bases between them. The CDR3 length is 12 residues. Germline V gene data show CDR1 as SGHRS and CDR2 as YFSETQ. Here immunoSEQ multiplex PCR was the method, and the copy in TCRdb shows in-frame clones only, minus some. The sample consists of around 690,000 clones, about nine tenths of them appearing once. The sequence was collected from a man in his late teens or twenties in good health. Some clones in this sample may be carry-over from other donors' samples. Material: memory CD8+ T cells from PBMCs. Specified subset: CD45RO+ cells pooled with CCR7-negative TemRA cells. The V and J genes are TRBV5-1 and TRBJ2-1, with unresolved D. The CDR3 DNA sequence: TGCGCCAGCAGCTTCAATCGGAATGAGCAGTTCTTC. The encoded protein is CASSFNRNEQFF.